This entry lists 28 T cell receptor beta chains sequenced from one sample in a study of OX40 agonist ivuxolimab in advanced cancers. Clones were sequenced by immunoSEQ multiplex PCR, and TCRdb holds only the in-frame ones, with some missing. In the table there are fewer than 70,000 clones, approximately 82% of which are singletons. The source was CD4+ or CD8+ T cells sorted from blood, collected in a trial of the OX40 agonist ivuxolimab. The receptors stem from an adult with an advanced solid tumor such as melanoma, head and neck, liver or kidney cancer.

The genes are TRBV5-8 and TRBJ2-1, with 10 bases identical to TRBD2. CDR3 size: 16 residues. V lost 4 bases, J lost 11 bases, and 15 bases stayed unmatched. Germline CDR1 reads SGHTS; CDR2 reads YDEGEE. CDR3 residues: CASSPELLAGEGKQFF. The CDR3 nucleotides read TGTGCCAGCAGCCCCGAGCTCCTAGCGGGAGAAGGGAAGCAGTTCTTC.

This clone is a singleton in its sample. This rearrangement joins TRBV16 to TRBJ2-7; no reliable D call. The germline CDR1 and CDR2 sequences are KGHSY and FQNENV. V was cut by 2 bases and J by 4 bases, with 12 bases left in between. The CDR3 runs 14 residues. CDR3 DNA sequence: TGTGCCAGCAGCCAAACGCCCCTGGGGTACGAGCAGTACTTC. This codes for CASSQTPLGYEQYF. Full variable domain (outside the CDR3, taken from reference TRBV16 and TRBJ2-7): GEEVAQTPKHLVRGEGQKAKLYCAPIKGHSYVFWYQQVLKNEFKFLISFQNENVFDETGMPKERFSAKCLPNSPCSLEIQATKLEDSAVYFCASSQTPLGYEQYFGPGTRLTVT.

The chain has TRBV19 and TRBJ2-3; either TRBD1 or TRBD2 may supply D (5 bases each). In germline, CDR1 is LNHDA, CDR2 SQIVND (reference sequence). The CDR3 consists of 19 residues. Trimming shortened V by 3 bases and J by 2 bases, and 24 bases separated the two germline ends. The CDR3 sequence: CASSMGYRGTPRFTDTQYF. CDR3 coding DNA: TGTGCCAGTAGTATGGGGTACAGAGGGACCCCAAGATTCACAGATACGCAGTATTTT.

V is TRBV10-3 and J is TRBJ2-7; D perhaps matches TRBD2 (6 bases). The V end was cut by 2 bases, the J end by 6 bases, with 17 bases between. Germline loops: CDR1 ENHRY, CDR2 SYGVKD. This CDR3 comprises 15 residues. Here the CDR3 reads CAISEVGTQGGEQYF. CDR3 bases: TGTGCCATCAGTGAGGTTGGGACTCAAGGAGGCGAGCAGTACTTC.

The chain uses TRBV28 and TRBJ1-1, with no clear D. V was cut by 3 bases and J by 4 bases, with 9 bases left in between. Germline V gene data show CDR1 as MDHEN and CDR2 as SYDVKM. CDR3 length equals 13 residues. CDR3 residues: CASSFKAFTEAFF. CDR3 sequence (DNA): TGTGCCAGCAGTTTCAAGGCTTTCACTGAAGCTTTCTTT.

The chain joins TRBV28 to TRBJ1-3, with 8 bases lining up with TRBD1. The CDR3 extends over 19 amino acids. Germline V gives CDR1 MDHEN, CDR2 SYDVKM. Germline trimming cut 4 bases from V and 4 bases from J; bases unmatched to any gene: 18. DNA for the CDR3: TGTGCCAGCAGTTCGAGGGGAAGGACAGGGAGGTTGACAGGAAACACCATATATTTT. As protein: CASSSRGRTGRLTGNTIYF.

The chain is built from TRBV13 and TRBJ2-1; D may be TRBD1 or TRBD2 (6 bases each). V was clipped by 2 bases and J by 6 bases, with 11 bases between them. Germline V gives CDR1 PRHDT, CDR2 FYEKMQ (reference sequence). CDR3 length equals 14 residues. The CDR3 DNA follows: TGTGCCAGCAGCTTATTACGGGGGCGCAATGAGCAGTTCTTC. Translated: CASSLLRGRNEQFF.

The chain has TRBV5-6 and TRBJ2-2; possibly TRBD1 for D (6 bases). Germline values: CDR1 SGHDT, CDR2 YYEEEE. Trimming cost V 2 bases and J 6 bases, with 8 bases left between them. This CDR3 spans 13 amino acids. The DNA of the CDR3 is TGTGCCAGCAGCTTACAGGGCCCCGGGGAGCTGTTTTTT. Protein product: CASSLQGPGELFF.

This rearrangement joins TRBV11-2 to TRBJ2-1; D perhaps matches TRBD2 (6 bases). Germline V gives CDR1 SGHAT, CDR2 FQNNGV. The CDR3 extends over 14 amino acids. Trimming shortened V by 6 bases and J by 8 bases, and 17 bases separated the two germline ends. CDR3 DNA sequence: TGTGCCAGCAGGTTCGGTTGGGGAGGCTATGAGCAGTTCTTC. Its translation is CASRFGWGGYEQFF. Combining the CDR3 with reference TRBV11-2 and TRBJ2-1 gives the whole variable domain EAGVAQSPRYKIIEKRQSVAFWCNPISGHATLYWYQQILGQGPKLLIQFQNNGVVDDSQLPKDRFSAERLKGVDSTLKIQPAKLEDSAVYLCASRFGWGGYEQFFGPGTRLTVL.

The chain carries TRBV15 and TRBJ2-1; perhaps TRBD2 as D (6 bases). CDR3 length: 13 amino acids. The germline V gene has CDR1 LNHNV and CDR2 YYDKDF (reference sequence). V was shortened by 3 bases and J by 6 bases, with 9 bases between the two germline ends. DNA of the CDR3: TGTGCCACCAGCAGGCGGGAAGGCAATGAGCAGTTCTTC. Amino acids: CATSRREGNEQFF.

This chain uses TRBV19 with TRBJ1-1, with a weak D call TRBD1 (5 bases). V dropped 3 bases and J dropped 5 bases, with 13 bases sitting between them. CDR1 and CDR2 (germline): LNHDA, SQIVND (reference sequence). The CDR3 sequence is 14 residues long. The DNA of the CDR3 is TGTGCCAGTAGTATTGGGGGGGAGAGGACTGAAGCTTTCTTT. Translating gives CASSIGGERTEAFF.

The J gene is TRBJ2-7, the V gene TRBV18, with 8 bases lining up with TRBD2. Germline-derived CDR1 and CDR2 are KGHSH and LQKENI. The CDR3 is made up of 14 amino acids. J lost 6 bases, V lost 3 bases, and 7 bases had no gene match. This chain's CDR3 is CASSPVGLGREQYF. Written as DNA, the CDR3 is TGTGCCAGCTCACCCGTGGGACTAGGACGCGAGCAGTACTTC. Looking up the rest from reference TRBV18 and TRBJ2-7 gives the full variable domain: NAGVMQNPRHLVRRRGQEARLRCSPMKGHSHVYWYRQLPEEGLKFMVYLQKENIIDESGMPKERFSAEFPKEGPSILRIQQVVRGDSAAYFCASSPVGLGREQYFGPGTRLTVT.

V usage is TRBV7-2 and J usage is TRBJ1-4; tentative D call: TRBD1 (5 bases). The CDR3 is made up of 14 amino acids. Trimming cost V 6 bases and J 8 bases, with 16 bases left between them. The germline gives CDR1 SGHTA, CDR2 FQGNSA. CDR3 amino acids: CASRRAGGEEKLFF. CDR3 nucleotides: TGTGCCAGCAGAAGGGCCGGGGGGGAGGAAAAACTGTTTTTT.

The chain uses TRBV18 and TRBJ1-5; 10 nucleotides line up with TRBD1. V gave up 6 bases and J gave up 7 bases; unmatched junction bases: 6. The CDR3 loop spans 14 amino acids. Germline V gene data show CDR1 as KGHSH and CDR2 as LQKENI. In nucleotides, the CDR3 is TGTGCCAGCTCGCCGGGGGACAGGGGACAGCCCCAGCATTTT. This codes for CASSPGDRGQPQHF.

This clone was counted only a few times. The rearrangement joins TRBV10-2 to TRBJ2-7; either TRBD1 or TRBD2 may fit D (5 bases each). The CDR3 length is 10 residues. CDR1 and CDR2 (germline): WSHSY, SAAADI. V lost 10 bases and J lost 6, with 10 bases in between. The CDR3 DNA follows: TGCGCCACGGGTGGGACCGAGCAGTACTTC. Amino acids: CATGGTEQYF.

V usage is TRBV23-1 and J usage is TRBJ2-7; maybe TRBD1 (5 bases). TRBV23-1 carries the ORF label, with uncertain function. The CDR3 sequence is 15 residues long. V shed 6 bases and J shed 0 bases, with 15 bases lying between them. CDR3 in amino acids: CASSSRQTHSYEQYF. The CDR3, as DNA: TGCGCCAGCAGCAGCAGACAGACTCACTCCTACGAGCAGTACTTC.

This sequence joins TRBV6-5 and TRBJ1-2; no clear D. V lost 4 bases, J lost 5 bases, and 14 bases lay in between. The CDR3 extends over 14 amino acids. Germline V gives CDR1 MNHEY, CDR2 SVGAGI. The CDR3 DNA reads as TGTGCCAGCAGTTTACGGAGTATAGGGTATGGCTACACCTTC. Amino acids: CASSLRSIGYGYTF.

This sequence joins TRBV5-1 and TRBJ2-2; 8 bases fit TRBD1. The V gene end was trimmed by 5 bases and the J gene end by 3 bases; junction bases not matched to a gene: 6. The germline CDR1 and CDR2 sequences are SGHRS and YFSETQ. The CDR3 covers 15 residues. This chain's CDR3 is CASRAGTGDTGELFF. The CDR3 DNA follows: TGCGCCAGCAGGGCCGGGACAGGTGACACCGGGGAGCTGTTTTTT.

This clone occurred once. CDR3 region: CASSFGTSGGNTIYF. As DNA, the CDR3 is TGCGCCAGCAGCTTTGGAACATCCGGGGGAAACACCATATATTTT. The chain joins TRBV5-1 to TRBJ1-3; D unclear. This CDR3 has 15 residues. Germline assignment: CDR1 SGHRS and CDR2 YFSETQ. Trimming cost V 2 bases and J 4 bases, with 13 bases left between them.

V and J are TRBV19 and TRBJ1-1; 8 positions agree with TRBD1. V shed 0 bases and J 4 bases; nucleotides not matched to a gene: 4. CDR3 size: 15 residues. CDR1 is LNHDA and CDR2 is SQIVND in the germline V gene (reference sequence). The CDR3 coding sequence is TGTGCCAGTAGTATAGAGAACAGGGGGGGCACTGAAGCTTTCTTT. It codes for CASSIENRGGTEAFF. Supplemented by reference TRBV19 and TRBJ1-1, the full variable domain reads DGGITQSPKYLFRKEGQNVTLSCEQNLNHDAMYWYRQDPGQGLRLIYYSQIVNDFQKGDIAEGYSVSREKKESFPLTVTSAQKNPTAFYLCASSIENRGGTEAFFGQGTRLTVV.

The rearrangement links TRBV2 to TRBJ1-4; 7 nucleotides line up with TRBD1. V lost 6 bases, J lost 8 bases, and 12 bases stayed unmatched. The V gene's germline CDR1 is SNHLY and CDR2 FYNNEI. This CDR3 is built from 15 residues. In nucleotides, the CDR3 is TGTGCCAGCAGGCAGTCCGGGACAGAGACGGAAAAACTGTTTTTT. Translated: CASRQSGTETEKLFF.

The chain recombines TRBV5-1 with TRBJ2-2, with unresolved D. Trimming cost V 0 bases and J 1 base, with 7 bases left between them. The CDR3 has 15 residues. Per germline, CDR1 SGHRS and CDR2 YFSETQ. The CDR3 here is CASSLAVQNTGELFF. The CDR3 DNA follows: TGCGCCAGCAGCTTGGCCGTACAGAACACCGGGGAGCTGTTTTTT. Together with reference TRBV5-1 and TRBJ2-2, the CDR3 gives the full variable domain: KAGVTQTPRYLIKTRGQQVTLSCSPISGHRSVSWYQQTPGQGLQFLFEYFSETQRNKGNFPGRFSGRQFSNSRSEMNVSTLELGDSALYLCASSLAVQNTGELFFGEGSRLTVL.

V gene TRBV7-2 combines with J gene TRBJ2-3; no definite D call. CDR1 and CDR2 (germline): SGHTA, FQGNSA. This CDR3 contains 15 residues. V dropped 1 base and J dropped 2 bases, with 10 bases sitting between them. CDR3 in DNA: TGTGCCAGCAGCTTAGTATGGCAAAACACAGATACGCAGTATTTT. Amino acids: CASSLVWQNTDTQYF.

The gene calls are TRBV5-6 and TRBJ2-7, with 8 nucleotides matching TRBD1. Germline values: CDR1 SGHDT, CDR2 YYEEEE. CDR3 length: 15 amino acids. V lost 2 bases, J lost 0 bases, and 4 bases stayed unmatched. For the CDR3, the DNA is TGTGCCAGCAGCTTCCGGGACAGGAGCTCCTACGAGCAGTACTTC. Protein product: CASSFRDRSSYEQYF.

The chain uses TRBV25-1 and TRBJ2-7; D gene ambiguous. The CDR3 has 14 residues. Trimming took 1 base from V and 2 from J, leaving 9 bases between them. Germline lookup yields CDR1 MGHDK and CDR2 SYGVNS. CDR3 sequence reads: CASSELWAPYEQYF. In DNA form, the CDR3 reads TGTGCCAGCAGTGAATTATGGGCACCCTACGAGCAGTACTTC.

This chain uses TRBV15 with TRBJ2-4; D is tentatively TRBD1 or TRBD2 (5 bases each). The CDR3 contains 13 residues. Germline CDR1 is LNHNV and CDR2 is YYDKDF (reference sequence). Trimming took off 6 bases at V and 9 bases at J, with 15 bases between the two ends. CDR3 sequence: CATRVGERGIQYF. In DNA form, the CDR3 reads TGTGCCACCAGGGTAGGGGAGAGGGGCATTCAGTACTTC. The variable domain in full, completed from reference TRBV15 and TRBJ2-4, reads DAMVIQNPRYQVTQFGKPVTLSCSQTLNHNVMYWYQQKSSQAPKLLFHYYDKDFNNEADTPDNFQSRRPNTSFCFLDIRSPGLGDTAMYLCATRVGERGIQYFGAGTRLSVL.

The V and J genes are TRBV7-9 and TRBJ2-7; D tentatively fits TRBD1 or TRBD2 (5 bases each). Per the germline V gene, CDR1 is SEHNR and CDR2 is FQNEAQ (reference sequence). The CDR3 is made up of 15 amino acids. Trimming shortened V by 5 bases and J by 1 base, and 15 bases separated the two germline ends. CDR3 bases: TGTGCCAGCAGCGCCCGCCGGGACCGGTCCTACGAGCAGTACTTC. It specifies CASSARRDRSYEQYF.

The rearrangement joins TRBV28 to TRBJ1-2; a possible D gene is TRBD1 (6 bases). This CDR3 is built from 13 residues. V lost 2 bases and J 6 bases, leaving 10 bases between the germline ends. Germline CDR1 reads MDHEN; CDR2 reads SYDVKM. The CDR3 DNA follows: TGTGCCAGCAGTTTACCGCCAGGGGATGGCTACACCTTC. As protein: CASSLPPGDGYTF.